This is a list of T cell receptor beta chains from one sample in a study of T cells in Graves' hyperthyroidism and ophthalmopathy. One entry per CDR3 protein results from TCRdb running MiXCR on the multiplex PCR reads. This table holds 540,000 or so distinct CDR3 sequences, less than 20% found once. Sequenced material: blood. These receptors all come from a woman aged 25-40 years with Graves' hyperthyroidism. Each CDR3 is given with its conserved first and last residue. The D gene is left open where the match is weak. Not all rows give a size; the values are once, few, many and, for expanded clones, a class.

CDR3 DNA	CDR3 protein	J gene	D gene	clone size	V gene
TGTGCCAGCAGTTTATTGGGACAGGGGCGGTACACTGAAGCTTTCTTT	CASSLLGQGRYTEAFF	TRBJ1-1	TRBD1	many	TRBV27
TGTGCCAGCAGTTACCGGACCGAGGAAACCTACGAGCAGTACTTC	CASSYRTEETYEQYF	TRBJ2-7	-	many	TRBV6-5
TGTGCCAGCAGCTTCGGGACAGGGGGCTGGTTTGCTGAAGCTTTCTTT	CASSFGTGGWFAEAFF	TRBJ1-1	TRBD1	many	TRBV5-6
TGTGCCAGTAGTATAGATGGAGGGACGGGAAAGTTCGAGCAGTACTTC	CASSIDGGTGKFEQYF	TRBJ2-7	-	few	TRBV19
TGTGCCAGCAGCTCCCGACAGGGTGTGACTGAAGCTTTCTTT	CASSSRQGVTEAFF	TRBJ1-1	TRBD1	-	TRBV7-6
TGTGCCAGCAGTTTCCGAGGGACGAAATTCTACGAGCAGTACTTC	CASSFRGTKFYEQYF	TRBJ2-7	-	many	TRBV12-3/TRBV12-4
TGTGCCAGCAGCACCGGACAGGAAGAGACCCAGTACTTC	CASSTGQEETQYF	TRBJ2-5	TRBD1	many	TRBV7-2
TGTGCCAGCGCACTAGCGGGAGGGGCAGATACGCAGTATTTT	CASALAGGADTQYF	TRBJ2-3	TRBD2	-	TRBV6-1
TGTGCCAGCAGGGGGTTGGATAGCAATCAGCCCCAGCATTTT	CASRGLDSNQPQHF	TRBJ1-5	-	many	TRBV27
TGCGCCAGCAGCCCGGGACTAGCGGGAGGTCCCCAAGAGACCCAGTACTTC	CASSPGLAGGPQETQYF	TRBJ2-5	TRBD2	-	TRBV5-1
TGTGCCAGCAGTTTGGCTAGCGGGACCCGACCCTACGAGCAGTACTTC	CASSLASGTRPYEQYF	TRBJ2-7	TRBD2	many	TRBV27
TGTGCCAGCAGCTTAGGAAGCGGGACTTCCTACGAGCAGTACTTC	CASSLGSGTSYEQYF	TRBJ2-7	TRBD2	few	TRBV7-6
TGCAGTGCTAGAGGGTCACAGGGGCGGCAGGAGACCCAGTACTTC	CSARGSQGRQETQYF	TRBJ2-5	TRBD1	many	TRBV20-1
TGTGCCAGCAGCCAAGTCCTAGCGGGAGGGCGCGAGACCCAGTACTTC	CASSQVLAGGRETQYF	TRBJ2-5	TRBD2	few	TRBV3-1
TGTGCTAGTGGTTTGGTAATTTTAACTAGCGGGAAGGGTGAGCAGTTCTTC	CASGLVILTSGKGEQFF	TRBJ2-1	TRBD2	few	TRBV12-5
TGCAGCGCCGCGGACAGGGTATCGGGGGAGCTGTTTTTT	CSAADRVSGELFF	TRBJ2-2	TRBD1	many	TRBV29-1
TGTGCCAGCAGTTTGGGATACGGTTCACCCCTCCACTTT	CASSLGYGSPLHF	TRBJ1-6	-	many	TRBV28
TGTGCCATCAGTCAGGGGATGGACGAGCAGTACTTC	CAISQGMDEQYF	TRBJ2-7	-	many	TRBV10-3
TGTGCTAGTGGTACGGGACCCCGTCTGGGAACAGATACGCAGTATTTT	CASGTGPRLGTDTQYF	TRBJ2-3	-	many	TRBV12-5
TGTGCCAGCAGTGGGGGGGCGGGTTCCTACAATGAGCAGTTCTTC	CASSGGAGSYNEQFF	TRBJ2-1	-	many	TRBV12-3/TRBV12-4